These T cell receptor beta chains were read from a single sample in a study of cytomegalovirus exposure and HLA in healthy donors. Sequencing used immunoSEQ multiplex PCR; TCRdb keeps in-frame clones, though not all of them. The sample records over 120,000 clones, 75% to 90% being singletons. The specimen sequenced was PBMCs. These TCRs come from a woman younger than 45 in good health and CMV-seronegative. Each CDR3 is given with its conserved first and last residue. D genes are given only for firm matches. Not all rows give a size; the values are once, few, many and, for expanded clones, a class.

>TRBV2|TRBJ1-1|NA|few
TGTGCCAGCAGTGAACGTCTCACAGGGAACACTGAAGCTTTCTTT
CASSERLTGNTEAFF
>TRBV7-3|TRBJ2-5|TRBD2|NA
TGTGCCAGCAGTCTAGCGGGAGGGCCGGAAGAGACCCAGTACTTC
CASSLAGGPEETQYF
>TRBV5-1|TRBJ2-7|NA|NA
TGCGCCAGCAGTGTTACGGGACAAACACTTACCTACGAGCAGTACTTC
CASSVTGQTLTYEQYF
>TRBV15|TRBJ2-7|NA|NA
TGTGCCACCAGCAGACTCGGGGTGAACGTTATTGGCGAGCAGTACTTC
CATSRLGVNVIGEQYF
>TRBV2|TRBJ2-5|TRBD2|NA
TGTGCCAGCAGTGACGGGCTAGCGGGAGTGAGAGAGACCCAGTACTTC
CASSDGLAGVRETQYF
>TRBV7-3|TRBJ2-2|NA|NA
TGTGCCAGCAGCTCCTCTGGCGGAGGGAACACCGGGGAGCTGTTTTTT
CASSSSGGGNTGELFF
>TRBV19|TRBJ2-2|NA|NA
TGTGCCAGCCGGGGGGCGAGGACCGGGGAGCTGTTTTTT
CASRGARTGELFF
>TRBV7-2|TRBJ2-5|TRBD2|NA
TGTGCCCAGGGAGCGGGAGGATCGGCAGAGACCCAGTACTTC
CAQGAGGSAETQYF
>TRBV27|TRBJ2-1|NA|NA
TGTGCCAGCAGCTTCTCTGCCTACAATGAGCAGTTCTTC
CASSFSAYNEQFF
>TRBV7-8|TRBJ1-2|NA|once
TGTGCCAGCAGCTCCCGGGGGGGGCCGAACTATGGCTACACCTTC
CASSSRGGPNYGYTF
>TRBV27|TRBJ2-1|TRBD2|NA
TGTGCCAGCAGTCCGACTAGCCTCAATGAGCAGTTCTTC
CASSPTSLNEQFF
>TRBV6-1|TRBJ1-2|TRBD1|NA
TGTGCCAGCAGTGGGCAGGGACAGGGACGAGACTATGGCTACACCTTC
CASSGQGQGRDYGYTF
>TRBV5-6|TRBJ2-7|TRBD1|NA
TGTGCCAGCAGCACGGGACAGAAGCAGTACTTC
CASSTGQKQYF
>TRBV7-7|TRBJ2-7|NA|NA
TGTGCCAGCAGCTTAGGTCAGGGGCCCGTCAGCAAGCAGTACTTC
CASSLGQGPVSKQYF
>TRBV28|TRBJ2-7|TRBD1|NA
TGTGCCAGCAGCTTCCCCCCGAGGACAGGGGGCGCCTACGAGCAGTACTTC
CASSFPPRTGGAYEQYF
>TRBV30|TRBJ2-1|TRBD2|NA
TGTGCCTGGAGTTCCCTTTTAGCGGGACATGTCAATGAGCAGTTCTTC
CAWSSLLAGHVNEQFF
>TRBV2|TRBJ1-4|NA|NA
TGTGCCAGCAGTGATGTACAGGTTGGCGAAAAACTGTTTTTT
CASSDVQVGEKLFF
>TRBV6-5|TRBJ1-5|NA|NA
TGTGCCAGCAGACAGATGGGACTGGACAATCAGCCCCAGCATTTT
CASRQMGLDNQPQHF
>TRBV18|TRBJ2-1|TRBD2|NA
TGTGCCAGCTCGTCCGTTACTAGCGGGGGGAATGAGCAGTTCTTC
CASSSVTSGGNEQFF
>TRBV7-9|TRBJ2-7|NA|NA
TGTGCCAGCAGCTTAGCCCCGGCGGGGCCCCACGAGCAGTACTTC
CASSLAPAGPHEQYF
>TRBV6-6|TRBJ2-3|TRBD2|NA
TGTGCCAGCAGTTACTCCGGGACTAGCTCAGATACGCAGTATTTT
CASSYSGTSSDTQYF
>TRBV19|TRBJ2-6|TRBD2|NA
TGTGCCAGTAGACTAGCGGGCTCTGGGGCCAACGTCCTGACTTTC
CASRLAGSGANVLTF
>TRBV6-1|TRBJ2-2|NA|once
TGTGCCAGCAGTGAAATGAACCTAGACACCGGGGAGCTGTTTTTT
CASSEMNLDTGELFF
>TRBV11-2|TRBJ2-4|NA|NA
TGTGCCAGCAGCTTAGAGGGGGGTCCTACCAAAAACATTCAGTACTTC
CASSLEGGPTKNIQYF
>TRBV2|TRBJ1-3|NA|NA
TGTGCCAGCAGGGGGACACCCGCTACCACCATATATTTT
CASRGTPATTIYF
>TRBV6-5|TRBJ1-1|NA|NA
TGTGCCAGCAGTTACTTGACAAGATCTACTGAAGCTTTCTTT
CASSYLTRSTEAFF
>TRBV2|TRBJ2-2|TRBD2|NA
TGTGCCAGCACCTTCCTAGCGGTCCCGGCCGGGGAGCTGTTTTTT
CASTFLAVPAGELFF
>TRBV7-3|TRBJ2-3|TRBD1|NA
TGTGCCAGCAGCTTTGATCAGGGGGCCGGGGATACGCAGTATTTT
CASSFDQGAGDTQYF
>TRBV5-1|TRBJ1-1|NA|few
TGCGCCAGCAGCTCCAGGGTAGGGAACACTGAAGCTTTCTTT
CASSSRVGNTEAFF
>TRBV11-2|TRBJ2-7|TRBD1|NA
TGTGCCAGCAGCCGGGTAGGGACAGGGGCTCTCCACGAGCAGTACTTC
CASSRVGTGALHEQYF
>TRBV18|TRBJ2-1|NA|NA
TGTGCCAGCTCACCAAGACAGGGGGCTAGGACTAGCGGCTACAATGAGCAGTTCTTC
CASSPRQGARTSGYNEQFF
>TRBV5-4|TRBJ2-3|TRBD1|NA
TGTGCCAGCAGCTTGCCCGGGACAGGGCCAGATACGCAGTATTTT
CASSLPGTGPDTQYF
>TRBV30|TRBJ2-1|TRBD1|NA
TGTGCCTGGAGTACGGGACAGGGGTGGGGTGAGCAGTTCTTC
CAWSTGQGWGEQFF
>TRBV7-9|TRBJ1-2|NA|NA
TGTGCCAGCAGCTTAGAGAAGTTTCGGGGTGGCTACACCTTC
CASSLEKFRGGYTF
>TRBV15|TRBJ2-2|TRBD2|NA
TGTGCCACCAGCAGGGTCCGCGGCGGGGGACCCACCGGGGAGCTGTTTTTT
CATSRVRGGGPTGELFF
>TRBV5-1|TRBJ1-6|TRBD1|NA
TGCGCCAGCAGCTCGGGACAGGGGCGGTCACCCCTCCACTTT
CASSSGQGRSPLHF
>TRBV5-5|TRBJ1-1|TRBD1|few
TGTGCCAGCAGCTTGGGGACAGGGTACACTGAAGCTTTCTTT
CASSLGTGYTEAFF
>TRBV6-6|TRBJ2-3|TRBD2|NA
TGTGCCAGCAGTTACTCGGCGGGAGCGAGGACAGATACGCAGTATTTT
CASSYSAGARTDTQYF
>TRBV7-2|TRBJ1-2|NA|NA
TGTGCCAGCAGCTTAGTACCGAGCGGGGGCTACACCTTC
CASSLVPSGGYTF
>TRBV7-9|TRBJ2-1|NA|NA
TGTGCCAGCAGCCATACCTTAACAGCTAAGGGAGGTTACAATGAGCAGTTCTTC
CASSHTLTAKGGYNEQFF
>TRBV7-9|TRBJ1-5|TRBD1|NA
TGTGCCAGCAGCTTGGCAGGGGGATTTTATCAGCCCCAGCATTTT
CASSLAGGFYQPQHF
>TRBV2|TRBJ1-2|NA|NA
TGTGCCAGCAAAACAGAGAGACAGAACTATGGCTACACCTTC
CASKTERQNYGYTF
>TRBV2|TRBJ1-5|TRBD1|NA
TGTGCCAGCAGTAACGACAGGGGGGAACAGCCCCAGCATTTT
CASSNDRGEQPQHF
>TRBV27|TRBJ1-2|TRBD1|NA
TGTGCCAGCAGTCCGGGGACAGACTATGGCTACACCTTC
CASSPGTDYGYTF
>TRBV19|TRBJ1-4|TRBD1|NA
TGTGCCAGTAGTATGGGCCAGGGGGTCGAAAAACTGTTTTTT
CASSMGQGVEKLFF
>TRBV7-8|TRBJ2-5|NA|NA
TGTGCCAGCAGATATAAGACGGGGGGCCCCCCCGAGACCCAGTACTTC
CASRYKTGGPPETQYF